What follows is one T cell receptor (beta chain) and its context. The clone's antigen remains unknown. There are no base qualities to consult, and no much larger clone falls within one base. The CDR3 contains 18 residues, cysteine and phenylalanine counted. Of the read, only the CDR3 DNA is kept; its 54 bases are in frame from base 1. Compared with germline, V lacks 0 bases and J lacks 3 bases; bases without a gene match: 14. The germline V gene supplies CDR1 ENHRY and CDR2 SYGVKD. This record belongs to a study of T cell changes during pregnancy in multiple sclerosis (dated by TCRdb to between 2018 and 2021). Regarding the research as a whole: In women with multiple sclerosis, the researchers looked at how the T cell repertoire shifted as pregnancy progressed.

The library was made by the immunoSEQ multiplex PCR assay. Held by TCRdb, this immuneACCESS table contains in-frame sequences only and omits some clones. Under half of the omission traces to an unresolved V gene where checked; the cause of the rest is unknown. The sample table holds about 64,000 clones, of which roughly 92% were seen once. Roughly 1.5% of the sample comes from the top ten. This clonotype was sampled from a female donor with multiple sclerosis, enrolled in a pregnancy study. The material sequenced was peripheral blood, taken in the second trimester of pregnancy. The chain is encoded by TRBV10-3 joined to TRBJ2-7, and 7 junction bases match TRBD2. In nucleotides, the sequence is TGTGCCATCAGTGAGTCGAAAGTGGGGCTAGCGGAAGTCTACGAGCAGTACTTC. This yields the protein CAISESKVGLAEVYEQYF.